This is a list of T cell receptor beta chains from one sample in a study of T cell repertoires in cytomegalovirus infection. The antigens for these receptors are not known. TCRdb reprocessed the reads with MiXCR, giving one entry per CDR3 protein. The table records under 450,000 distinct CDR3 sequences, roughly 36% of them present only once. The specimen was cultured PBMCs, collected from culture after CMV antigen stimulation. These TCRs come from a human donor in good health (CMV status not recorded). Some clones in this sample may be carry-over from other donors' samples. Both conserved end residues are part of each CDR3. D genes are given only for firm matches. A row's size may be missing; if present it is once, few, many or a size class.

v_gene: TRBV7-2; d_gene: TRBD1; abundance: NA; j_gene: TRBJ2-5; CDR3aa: CASSGRGPETQYF
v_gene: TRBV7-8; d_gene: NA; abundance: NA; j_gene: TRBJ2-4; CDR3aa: CASSLVRSNRQNIQYF
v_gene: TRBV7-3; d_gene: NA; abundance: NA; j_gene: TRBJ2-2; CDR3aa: CASSFSRTNTGELFF
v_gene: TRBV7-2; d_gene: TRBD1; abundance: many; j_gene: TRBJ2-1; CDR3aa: CASSLGTGFNEQFF
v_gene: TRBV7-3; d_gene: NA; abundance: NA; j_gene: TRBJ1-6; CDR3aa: CASSSGGGGSPLHF
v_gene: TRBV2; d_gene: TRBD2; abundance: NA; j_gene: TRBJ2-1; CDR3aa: CASSEPSGVSSYNEQFF
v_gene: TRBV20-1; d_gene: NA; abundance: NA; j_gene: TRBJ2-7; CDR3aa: CSARFPLADEQYF
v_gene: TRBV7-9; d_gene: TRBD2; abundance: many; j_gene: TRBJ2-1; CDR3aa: CASSLQAGGPNEQFF
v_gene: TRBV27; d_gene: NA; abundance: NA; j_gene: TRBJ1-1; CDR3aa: CASSPQAGGSEAFF
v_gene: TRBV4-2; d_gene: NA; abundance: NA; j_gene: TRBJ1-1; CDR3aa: CASSQGTFSTEAFF
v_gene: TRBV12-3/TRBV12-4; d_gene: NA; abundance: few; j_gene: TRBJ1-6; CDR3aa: CASSLRGSGFPLHF
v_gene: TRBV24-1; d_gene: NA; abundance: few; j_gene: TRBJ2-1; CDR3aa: CATSPGGTPYNEQFF
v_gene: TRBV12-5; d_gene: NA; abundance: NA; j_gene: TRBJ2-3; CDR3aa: CASGFPSARSDTQYF
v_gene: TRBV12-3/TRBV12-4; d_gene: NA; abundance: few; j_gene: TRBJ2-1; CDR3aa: CASSFGSGSNNEQFF
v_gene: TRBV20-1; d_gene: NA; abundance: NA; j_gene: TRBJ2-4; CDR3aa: CSASGGTADGDIQYF
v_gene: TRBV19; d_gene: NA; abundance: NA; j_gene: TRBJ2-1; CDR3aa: CASSGRNPYNEQFF
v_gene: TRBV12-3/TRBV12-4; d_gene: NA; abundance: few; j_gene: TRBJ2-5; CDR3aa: CASSLLGPGGQTQYF
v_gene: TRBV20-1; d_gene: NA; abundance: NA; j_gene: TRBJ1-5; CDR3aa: CSASWTDSNQPQHF
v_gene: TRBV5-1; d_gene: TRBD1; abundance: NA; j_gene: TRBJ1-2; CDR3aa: CASSFLRDRGLDGYTF
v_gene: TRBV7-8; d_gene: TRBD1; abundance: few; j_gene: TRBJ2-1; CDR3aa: CASSSRRDRGGSYNEQFF
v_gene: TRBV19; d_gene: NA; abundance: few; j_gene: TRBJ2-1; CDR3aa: CASRGVADNEQFF
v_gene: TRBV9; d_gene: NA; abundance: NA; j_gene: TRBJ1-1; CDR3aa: CASSGTDTEAFF
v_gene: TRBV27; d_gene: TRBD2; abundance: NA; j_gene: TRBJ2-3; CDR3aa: CASSSPGLAGGASTDTQYF
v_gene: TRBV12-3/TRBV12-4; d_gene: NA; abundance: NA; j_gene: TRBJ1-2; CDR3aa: CASSLSGAGYGYTF
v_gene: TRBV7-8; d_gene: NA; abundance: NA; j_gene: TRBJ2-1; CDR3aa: CASSLGVGEVNEQFF
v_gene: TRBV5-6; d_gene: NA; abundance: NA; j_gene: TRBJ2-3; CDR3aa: CASSFLGSGSTDTQYF
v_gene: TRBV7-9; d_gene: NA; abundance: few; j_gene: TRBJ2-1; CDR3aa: CASSPLRPNEQFF
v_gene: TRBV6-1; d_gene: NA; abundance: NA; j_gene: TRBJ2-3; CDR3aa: CASSPRSQATQYF
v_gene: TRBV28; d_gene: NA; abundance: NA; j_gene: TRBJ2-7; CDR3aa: CASRPPGPAYEQYF
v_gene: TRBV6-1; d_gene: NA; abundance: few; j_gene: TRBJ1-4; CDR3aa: CASRSPTEGEKLFF
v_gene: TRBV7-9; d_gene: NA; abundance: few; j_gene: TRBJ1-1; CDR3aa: CASSLDEGRTEAFF
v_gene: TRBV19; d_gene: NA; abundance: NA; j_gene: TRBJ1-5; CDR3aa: CASNRVNQPQHF
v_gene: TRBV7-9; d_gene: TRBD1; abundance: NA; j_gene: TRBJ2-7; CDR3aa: CASSVGQTYEQYF
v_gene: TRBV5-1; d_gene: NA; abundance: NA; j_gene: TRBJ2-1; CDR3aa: CASTLDLAYNEQFF
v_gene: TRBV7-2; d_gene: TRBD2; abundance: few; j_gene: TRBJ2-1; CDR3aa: CASSLRLAGGIYNEQFF
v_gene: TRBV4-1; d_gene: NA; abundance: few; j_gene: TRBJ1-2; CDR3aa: CASSQLPDSLLNYGYTF
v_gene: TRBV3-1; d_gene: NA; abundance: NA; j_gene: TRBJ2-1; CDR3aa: CASSQFAGSYNEQFF
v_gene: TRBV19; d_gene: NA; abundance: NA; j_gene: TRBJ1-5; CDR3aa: CASRHGVRNNQPQHF
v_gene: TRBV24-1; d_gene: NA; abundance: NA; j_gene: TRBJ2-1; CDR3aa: CATSQGGEQFF
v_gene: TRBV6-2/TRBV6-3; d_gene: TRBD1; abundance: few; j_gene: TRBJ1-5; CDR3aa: CASSSYRDRVNNQPQHF
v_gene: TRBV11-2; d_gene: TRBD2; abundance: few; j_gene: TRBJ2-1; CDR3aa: CATQASGSTNEQFF
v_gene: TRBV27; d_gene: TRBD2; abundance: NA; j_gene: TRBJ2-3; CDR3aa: CASSPLSGRRTDTQYF
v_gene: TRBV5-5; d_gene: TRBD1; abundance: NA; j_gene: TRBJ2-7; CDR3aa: CASSSTGTVITYEQYF
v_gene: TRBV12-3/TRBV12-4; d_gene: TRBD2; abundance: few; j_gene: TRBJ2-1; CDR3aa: CASSLQRGSNEQFF
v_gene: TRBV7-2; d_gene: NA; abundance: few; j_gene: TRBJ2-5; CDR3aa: CASSFGWGAVETQYF
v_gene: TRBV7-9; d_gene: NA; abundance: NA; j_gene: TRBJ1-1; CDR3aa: CASSLGGAGTLTEAFF
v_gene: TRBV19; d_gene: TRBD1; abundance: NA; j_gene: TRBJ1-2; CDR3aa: CASSVRGQTYYGYTF
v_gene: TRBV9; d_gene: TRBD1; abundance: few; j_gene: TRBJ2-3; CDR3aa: CASSGTGGDGDTQYF
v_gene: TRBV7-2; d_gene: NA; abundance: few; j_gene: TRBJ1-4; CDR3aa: CASSGTGRSSTNEKLFF
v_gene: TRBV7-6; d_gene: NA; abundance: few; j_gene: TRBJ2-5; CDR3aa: CASSLVTGPRGTQYF
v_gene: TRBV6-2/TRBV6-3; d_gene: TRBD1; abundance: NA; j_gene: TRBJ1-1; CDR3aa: CASSYNPGQTNLNEAFF
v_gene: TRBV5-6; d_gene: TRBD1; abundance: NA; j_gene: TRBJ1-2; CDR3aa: CASSSRGRFGYTF
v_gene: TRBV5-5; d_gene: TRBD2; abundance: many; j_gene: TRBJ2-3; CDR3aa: CASSPDWTSGRTDTQYF